This T cell receptor beta chain was identified during a study of T cell responses to AZD1222 COVID-19 vaccine. Germline V gives CDR1 KGHDR, CDR2 SFDVKD. The V gene end was trimmed by 4 bases and the J gene end by 5 bases; junction bases not matched to a gene: 4. The CDR3 extends over 14 amino acids. Profiled with immunoSEQ multiplex PCR; TCRdb holds only in-frame clones, not every one. The data contain under 110,000 clones, more than 70% of them singletons. The V call is TRBV24-1, the J call TRBJ2-7; the match to TRBD1 covers 10 bases. The sequences come from peripheral blood, collected on day 0 of AZD1222 vaccination. The sequence came from an adult in good health. Here the CDR3 reads CATSEGQGFNEQYF. The CDR3 bases are TGTGCCACCAGTGAGGGACAGGGGTTCAACGAGCAGTACTTC.